This TCR beta chain was found in a study of blood T cell repertoires in COVID-19. Study as a whole: Collection of acute and convalescent COVID-19 samples took place in the United States, Italy and Spain. The analysed material was cDNA or gDNA that came from T cells, B-cell-depleted T cells, or PBMCs.

Clones were sequenced by immunoSEQ multiplex PCR, and TCRdb holds only the in-frame ones, with some missing. The table shows about 490,000 clones, with over 75% occurring only once. Losses at the gene ends were 4 bases for V and 2 bases for J; bases not matched to a gene: 3. This CDR3 comprises 16 residues. The V gene's germline CDR1 is ENHRY and CDR2 SYGVKD. On this clone itself: This CDR3 is also generated by other DNA sequences in the sample.

This receptor was obtained from a human donor in a cohort sampled during active COVID-19. The chain carries TRBV10-3 and TRBJ2-3; the match to TRBD2 covers 13 bases. Material: peripheral blood. CDR3 residues: CAISAGTSGDTDTQYF. The CDR3 DNA sequence: TGTGCCATCAGTGCCGGGACTAGCGGGGACACAGATACGCAGTATTTT.